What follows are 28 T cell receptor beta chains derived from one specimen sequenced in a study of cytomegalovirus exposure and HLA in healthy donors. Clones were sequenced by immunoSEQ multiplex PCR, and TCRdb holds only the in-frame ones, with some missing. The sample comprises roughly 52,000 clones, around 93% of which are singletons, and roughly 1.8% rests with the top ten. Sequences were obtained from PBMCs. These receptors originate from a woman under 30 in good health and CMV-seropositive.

The CDR3, as DNA: TGTGCCAGTAGTATATTTAGGGGTCGGAGCAATCAGCCCCAGCATTTT. Amino acid sequence: CASSIFRGRSNQPQHF. The V call is TRBV19, the J call TRBJ1-5; tentatively, D is TRBD1 (5 bases). The CDR3 spans 16 residues. Between the trimmed V and J ends, which lost 2 bases and 1 base, there was a span of 12 bases. CDR1 LNHDA and CDR2 SQIVND come from the germline V gene (reference sequence).

The CDR3 loop is CASSLGGRRTGELFF. CDR3 DNA sequence: TGTGCCAGCAGCTTAGGAGGCAGGAGGACGGGGGAGCTGTTTTTT. The rearrangement uses TRBV11-3 and TRBJ2-2; TRBD2 might be the D (5 bases). With 1 base removed from V and 8 bases from J, the gap between germline ends came to 14 bases. The CDR3 is 15 amino acids. Germline assignment: CDR1 SGHNT and CDR2 YENEEA.

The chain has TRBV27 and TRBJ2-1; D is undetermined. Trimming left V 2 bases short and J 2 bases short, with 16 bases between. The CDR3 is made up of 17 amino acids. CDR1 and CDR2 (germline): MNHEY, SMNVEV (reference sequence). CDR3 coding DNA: TGTGCCAGCAGTTTAAGGCAGGCCCCTGAACCCTACAATGAGCAGTTCTTC. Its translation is CASSLRQAPEPYNEQFF.

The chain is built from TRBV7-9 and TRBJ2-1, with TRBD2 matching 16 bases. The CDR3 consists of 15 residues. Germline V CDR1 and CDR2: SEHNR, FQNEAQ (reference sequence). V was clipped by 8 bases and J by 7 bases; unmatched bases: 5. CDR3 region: CASRGTSGGANEQFF. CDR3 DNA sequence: TGTGCCAGCCGAGGGACTAGCGGGGGGGCTAATGAGCAGTTCTTC.

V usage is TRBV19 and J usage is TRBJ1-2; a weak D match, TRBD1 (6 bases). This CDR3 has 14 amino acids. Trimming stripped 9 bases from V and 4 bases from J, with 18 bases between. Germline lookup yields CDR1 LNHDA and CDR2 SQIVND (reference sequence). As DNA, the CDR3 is TGTGCCAGCCAGGATAATGGGGGCGCCTATGGCTACACCTTC. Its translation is CASQDNGGAYGYTF.

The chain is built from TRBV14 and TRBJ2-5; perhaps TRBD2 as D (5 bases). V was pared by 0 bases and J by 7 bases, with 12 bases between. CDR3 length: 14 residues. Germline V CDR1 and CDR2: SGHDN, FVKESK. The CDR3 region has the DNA TGTGCCAGCAGCCAAGATGACGGGATAACGACCCAGTACTTC. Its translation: CASSQDDGITTQYF. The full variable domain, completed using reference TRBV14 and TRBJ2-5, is EAGVTQFPSHSVIEKGQTVTLRCDPISGHDNLYWYRRVMGKEIKFLLHFVKESKQDESGMPNNRFLAERTGGTYSTLKVQPAELEDSGVYFCASSQDDGITTQYFGPGTRLLVL.

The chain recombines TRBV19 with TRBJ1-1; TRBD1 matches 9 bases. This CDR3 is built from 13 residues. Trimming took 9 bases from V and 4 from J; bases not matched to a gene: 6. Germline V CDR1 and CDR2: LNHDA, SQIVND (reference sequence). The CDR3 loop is CASRDRVGTEAFF. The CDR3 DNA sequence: TGTGCCAGCAGGGACAGGGTGGGCACTGAAGCTTTCTTT.

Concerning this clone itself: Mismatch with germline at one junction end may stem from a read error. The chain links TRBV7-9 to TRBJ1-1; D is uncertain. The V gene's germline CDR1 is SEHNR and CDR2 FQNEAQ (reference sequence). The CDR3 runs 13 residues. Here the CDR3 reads CASISRRNAEAFF. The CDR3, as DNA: TGTGCCAGCATCAGCAGGAGGAACGCTGAAGCTTTCTTT.

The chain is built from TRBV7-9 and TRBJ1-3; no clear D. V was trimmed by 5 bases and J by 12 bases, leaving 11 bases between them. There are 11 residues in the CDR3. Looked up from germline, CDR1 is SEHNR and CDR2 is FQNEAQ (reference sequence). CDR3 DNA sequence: TGTGCCAGCAGCGCCAGTTACCTCATATATTTT. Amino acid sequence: CASSASYLIYF.

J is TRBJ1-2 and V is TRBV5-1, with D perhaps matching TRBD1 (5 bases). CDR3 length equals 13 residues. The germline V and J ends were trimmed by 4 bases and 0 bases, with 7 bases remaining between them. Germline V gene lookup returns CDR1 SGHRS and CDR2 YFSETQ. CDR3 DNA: TGCGCCAGCAGCGCGACAGCTAACTATGGCTACACCTTC. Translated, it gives CASSATANYGYTF.

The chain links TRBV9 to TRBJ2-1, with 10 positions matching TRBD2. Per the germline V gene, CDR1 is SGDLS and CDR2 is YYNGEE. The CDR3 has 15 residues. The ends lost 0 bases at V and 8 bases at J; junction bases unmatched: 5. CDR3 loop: CASSVVTSGDDEQFF. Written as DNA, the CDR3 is TGTGCCAGCAGCGTAGTTACTAGCGGGGATGATGAGCAGTTCTTC. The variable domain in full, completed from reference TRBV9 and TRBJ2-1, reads DSGVTQTPKHLITATGQRVTLRCSPRSGDLSVYWYQQSLDQGLQFLIQYYNGEERAKGNILERFSAQQFPDLHSELNLSSLELGDSALYFCASSVVTSGDDEQFFGPGTRLTVL.

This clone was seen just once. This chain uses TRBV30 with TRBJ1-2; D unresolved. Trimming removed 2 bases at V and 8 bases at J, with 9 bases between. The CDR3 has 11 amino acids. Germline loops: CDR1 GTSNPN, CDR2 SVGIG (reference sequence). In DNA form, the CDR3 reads TGTGCCTGGAGTCCTGGGCCCGGCTACACCTTC. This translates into CAWSPGPGYTF.

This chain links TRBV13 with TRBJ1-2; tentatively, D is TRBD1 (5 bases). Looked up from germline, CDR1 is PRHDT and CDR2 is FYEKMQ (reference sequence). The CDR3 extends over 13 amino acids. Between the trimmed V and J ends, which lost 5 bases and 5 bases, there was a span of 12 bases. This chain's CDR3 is CASSATVSYGYTF. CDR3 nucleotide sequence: TGTGCCAGCAGCGCGACAGTTAGTTATGGCTACACCTTC.

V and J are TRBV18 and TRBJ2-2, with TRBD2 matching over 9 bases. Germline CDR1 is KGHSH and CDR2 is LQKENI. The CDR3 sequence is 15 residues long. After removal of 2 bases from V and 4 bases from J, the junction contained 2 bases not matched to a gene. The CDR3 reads CASSPTSGLTGELFF. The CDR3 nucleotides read TGTGCCAGCTCACCAACTAGCGGGCTCACCGGGGAGCTGTTTTTT.

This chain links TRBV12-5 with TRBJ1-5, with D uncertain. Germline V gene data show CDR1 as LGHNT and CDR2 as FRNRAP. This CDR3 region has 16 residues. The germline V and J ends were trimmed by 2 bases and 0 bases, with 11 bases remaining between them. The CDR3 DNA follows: TGTGCTAGTGGTTTGTCTAGGCTCTATAGCAATCAGCCCCAGCATTTT. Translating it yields CASGLSRLYSNQPQHF.

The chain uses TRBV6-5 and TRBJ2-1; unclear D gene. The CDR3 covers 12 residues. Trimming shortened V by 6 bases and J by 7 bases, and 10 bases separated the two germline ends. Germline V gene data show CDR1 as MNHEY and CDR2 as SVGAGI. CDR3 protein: CASSSHQNEQFF. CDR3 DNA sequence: TGTGCCAGCAGCTCACATCAAAATGAGCAGTTCTTC.

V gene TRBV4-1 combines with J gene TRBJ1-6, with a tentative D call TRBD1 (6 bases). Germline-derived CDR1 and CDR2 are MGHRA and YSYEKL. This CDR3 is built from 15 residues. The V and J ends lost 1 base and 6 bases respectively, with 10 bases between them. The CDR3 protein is CASSQGGGSNSPLHF. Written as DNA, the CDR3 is TGCGCCAGCAGCCAAGGAGGGGGATCTAATTCACCCCTCCACTTT.

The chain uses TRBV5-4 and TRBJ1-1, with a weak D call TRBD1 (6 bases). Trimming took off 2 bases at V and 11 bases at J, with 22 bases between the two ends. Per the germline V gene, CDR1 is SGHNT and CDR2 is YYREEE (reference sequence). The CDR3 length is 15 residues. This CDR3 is CASSFGGGLSERAFF. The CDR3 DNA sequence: TGTGCCAGCAGCTTCGGGGGGGGCCTCTCGGAGCGGGCTTTCTTT.

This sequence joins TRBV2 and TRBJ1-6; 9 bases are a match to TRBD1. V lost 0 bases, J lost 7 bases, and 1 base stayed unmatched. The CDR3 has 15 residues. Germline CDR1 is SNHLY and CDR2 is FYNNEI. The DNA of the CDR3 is TGTGCCAGCAGTGAAGCGGGGACAGGGAATTCACCCCTCCACTTT. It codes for CASSEAGTGNSPLHF.

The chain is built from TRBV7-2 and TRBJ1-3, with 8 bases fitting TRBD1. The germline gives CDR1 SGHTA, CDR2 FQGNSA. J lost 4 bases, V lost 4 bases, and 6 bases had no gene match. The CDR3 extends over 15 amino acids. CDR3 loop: CASSWQGAVGNTIYF. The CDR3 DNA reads TGTGCCAGCAGCTGGCAGGGGGCGGTAGGAAACACCATATATTTT.

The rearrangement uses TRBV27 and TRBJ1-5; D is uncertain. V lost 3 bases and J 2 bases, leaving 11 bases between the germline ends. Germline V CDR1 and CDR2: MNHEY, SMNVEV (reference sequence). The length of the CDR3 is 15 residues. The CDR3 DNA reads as TGTGCCAGCAGTTTCGCCCCGAGGGGCAATCAGCCCCAGCATTTT. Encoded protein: CASSFAPRGNQPQHF.

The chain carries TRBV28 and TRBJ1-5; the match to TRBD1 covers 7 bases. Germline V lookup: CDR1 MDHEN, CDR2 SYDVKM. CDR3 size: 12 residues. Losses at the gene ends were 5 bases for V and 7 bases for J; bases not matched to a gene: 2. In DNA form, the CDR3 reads TGTGCCAGCAGTCCACAGGGGCAGCCCCAGCATTTT. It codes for CASSPQGQPQHF.

The CDR3 nucleotides read TGTGCCAGCAGCTTACGGGCAGGGGGCGACTATGGCTACACCTTC. This encodes CASSLRAGGDYGYTF. The chain uses TRBV7-6 and TRBJ1-2; 8 nucleotides align to TRBD1. Germline V lookup: CDR1 SGHVS, CDR2 FNYEAQ. The CDR3 sequence is 15 residues long. V dropped 2 bases and J dropped 3; count of bases not matched to a gene: 5.

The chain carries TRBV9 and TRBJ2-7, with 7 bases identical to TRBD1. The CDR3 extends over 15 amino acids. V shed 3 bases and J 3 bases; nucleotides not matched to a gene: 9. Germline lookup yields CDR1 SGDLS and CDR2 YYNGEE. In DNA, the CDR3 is TGTGCCAGCAGCGCCAACCGGGACAGCAGCTACGAGCAGTACTTC. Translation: CASSANRDSSYEQYF. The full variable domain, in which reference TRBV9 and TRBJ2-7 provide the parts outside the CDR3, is DSGVTQTPKHLITATGQRVTLRCSPRSGDLSVYWYQQSLDQGLQFLIQYYNGEERAKGNILERFSAQQFPDLHSELNLSSLELGDSALYFCASSANRDSSYEQYFGPGTRLTVT.

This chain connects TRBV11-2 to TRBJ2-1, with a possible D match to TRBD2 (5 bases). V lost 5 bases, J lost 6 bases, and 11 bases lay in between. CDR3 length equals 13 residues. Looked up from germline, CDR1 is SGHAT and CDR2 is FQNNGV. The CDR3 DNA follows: TGTGCCAGCAGCGCCGTGGGAGTCAATGAGCAGTTCTTC. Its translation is CASSAVGVNEQFF.

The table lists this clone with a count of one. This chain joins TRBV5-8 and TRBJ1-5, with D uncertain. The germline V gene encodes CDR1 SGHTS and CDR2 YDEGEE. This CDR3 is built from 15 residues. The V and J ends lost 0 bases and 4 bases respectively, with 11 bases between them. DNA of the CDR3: TGTGCCAGCAGCTTGGAACGGGATGTGAATCAGCCCCAGCATTTT. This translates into CASSLERDVNQPQHF.

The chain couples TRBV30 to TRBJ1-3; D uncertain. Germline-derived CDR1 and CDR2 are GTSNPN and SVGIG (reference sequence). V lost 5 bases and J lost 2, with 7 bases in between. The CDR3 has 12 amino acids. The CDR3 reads CAWARAGNTIYF. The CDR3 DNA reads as TGTGCCTGGGCTCGAGCTGGAAACACCATATATTTT.

The CDR3 DNA reads TGTGCCAGCAGTCCAGGGGTCTATGGCTACACCTTC. This gives the protein CASSPGVYGYTF. The genes are TRBV28 and TRBJ1-2, with D possibly being TRBD1 (6 bases). Germline V gives CDR1 MDHEN, CDR2 SYDVKM. The CDR3 extends over 12 amino acids. The ends were cut back, 5 bases at V and 4 bases at J, with 8 bases in the middle.